The rows below give T cell receptor beta chains drawn from one sample of a study of T-cell memory formation after mild COVID-19. TCRdb used MiXCR to reprocess the 5' RACE reads, holding one entry per CDR3 protein. Altogether 450,000 to 650,000 distinct CDR3 sequences are present, approximately 20% being singletons, with the ten largest covering under 15%. Material: PBMCs or a T cell subset sorted from them (not recorded which). All receptors derive from an adult woman who had mild COVID-19 (a few samples of this study predate the infection). Cell type and time point are not known. The CDR3 runs from the conserved cysteine through the conserved F or W. A D gene is named only where the DNA matches it firmly. The size entry is marked missing in some rows and otherwise reads once, few, many or a size class.

NA,TRBJ2-3,TRBV12-3/TRBV12-4,NA,CASTVGQVGDTQYF,TGTGCCAGCACCGTGGGACAAGTGGGAGATACGCAGTATTTT
NA,TRBJ2-7,TRBV6-5,NA,CASRARSTLDEQYF,TGTGCCAGCAGGGCCCGGAGCACCCTCGACGAGCAGTACTTC
TRBD2,TRBJ2-1,TRBV7-9,few,CASSTSSLAGGEQFF,TGTGCCAGCAGCACGTCGTCACTAGCGGGGGGTGAGCAGTTCTTC
TRBD2,TRBJ2-5,TRBV7-6,NA,CASSLGSSGATQYF,TGTGCCAGCAGCTTAGGGTCTAGCGGGGCGACCCAGTACTTC
TRBD2,TRBJ2-1,TRBV7-3,NA,CASSFQTSGYNEQFF,TGTGCCAGCAGCTTCCAGACTAGCGGGTACAATGAGCAGTTCTTC
NA,TRBJ1-1,TRBV29-1,few,CSVELNEAFF,TGCAGCGTTGAACTGAATGAAGCTTTCTTT
NA,TRBJ2-7,TRBV19,many,CASSFIATGSSSYEQYF,TGTGCCAGTAGTTTCATCGCAACAGGATCGAGCTCCTACGAGCAGTACTTC
NA,TRBJ1-1,TRBV2,NA,CASSEGGEAFF,TGTGCCAGCAGTGAGGGAGGCGAAGCTTTCTTT
NA,TRBJ1-2,TRBV2,few,CASSAPGVGYGYTF,TGTGCCAGCAGTGCACCAGGGGTAGGGTATGGCTACACCTTC
TRBD2,TRBJ2-3,TRBV18,NA,CASSPPTSGGRTYTQYF,TGTGCCAGCTCCCCTCCTACTAGCGGGGGACGCACTTATACGCAGTATTTT
NA,TRBJ2-3,TRBV20-1,few,CSAGTTSTDTQYF,TGCAGTGCTGGGACCACTAGCACAGATACGCAGTATTTT
NA,TRBJ2-3,TRBV6-1,few,CASSTYVEYF,TGTGCCAGCAGTACGTACGTCGAGTATTTT
TRBD1,TRBJ1-1,TRBV7-3,NA,CASSEGTGGTEAFF,TGTGCCAGCAGCGAAGGGACAGGGGGCACTGAAGCTTTCTTT
TRBD1,TRBJ1-6,TRBV20-1,NA,CSAPRNRGPYSPLHF,TGCAGTGCACCACGGAACAGGGGGCCTTATTCACCCCTCCACTTT
NA,TRBJ2-1,TRBV4-1,many,CASSQDLESYNEQFF,TGCGCCAGCAGCCAAGATCTAGAATCCTACAATGAGCAGTTCTTC
NA,TRBJ2-7,TRBV13,NA,CASSSDRMEPKQYF,TGTGCCAGCAGCTCCGACAGGATGGAACCAAAGCAGTACTTC